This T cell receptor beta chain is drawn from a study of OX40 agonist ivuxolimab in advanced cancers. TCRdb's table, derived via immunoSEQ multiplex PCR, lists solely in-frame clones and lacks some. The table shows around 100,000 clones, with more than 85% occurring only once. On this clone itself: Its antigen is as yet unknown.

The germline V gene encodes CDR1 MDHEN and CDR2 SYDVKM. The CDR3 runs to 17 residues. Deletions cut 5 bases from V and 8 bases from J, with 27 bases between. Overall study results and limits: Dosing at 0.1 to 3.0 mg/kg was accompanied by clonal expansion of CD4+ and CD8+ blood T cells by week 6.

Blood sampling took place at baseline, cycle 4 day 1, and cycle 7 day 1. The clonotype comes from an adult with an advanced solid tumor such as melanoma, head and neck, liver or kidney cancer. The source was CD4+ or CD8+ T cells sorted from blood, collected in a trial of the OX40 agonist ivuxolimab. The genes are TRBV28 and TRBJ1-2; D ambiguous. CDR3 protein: CASSPRFRNPRRWGYTF. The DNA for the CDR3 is TGTGCCAGCAGTCCCCGGTTTAGGAATCCCCGGCGGTGGGGCTACACCTTC.